This T cell receptor (beta chain) originates from a study of shared clonotypes between healthy human individuals. Produced via immunoSEQ multiplex PCR; TCRdb's table is partial and in-frame only. The sample has roughly 1,000,000 clones, approximately 78% seen once; the top ten hold roughly 0.65%. V lost 1 base to trimming and J lost 1 base; unmatched junction nucleotides: 2. The CDR3 extends over 15 amino acids. Germline CDR1 SGHTA, CDR2 FQGNSA. The TCR sequence derives from a man between 18 and 29 years old in good health. Some clones in this sample may be carry-over from other donors' samples. Source material: memory CD4+ T cells from PBMCs. Documented subset: CD45RA-negative fraction. The chain joins TRBV7-2 to TRBJ2-5, with 8 bases lining up with TRBD1. CDR3 in DNA: TGTGCCAGCAGCTTAGGAGACAGGGGCCAAGAGACCCAGTACTTC. Its protein is CASSLGDRGQETQYF.